Ten or more counts support the clone carrying this T cell receptor (beta chain). Its antigen is currently unknown. Researchers amplified the TCR beta CDR3 regions from RNA transcripts. HTBI primers drove first-round RT-PCR of the TCR CDR3. From the multiplex PCR reads, TCRdb called clonotypes with MiXCR, one entry per CDR3 protein. This sample has 600,000 or so distinct CDR3 sequences; 40% to 55% occur once, and the top ten carry 8% to 8.5%. These data belong to a study of T cells in Graves' hyperthyroidism and ophthalmopathy. This CDR3 spans 13 amino acids. With V trimmed by 3 bases and J by 5 bases, 3 bases remained unmatched. CDR1 and CDR2 (germline): SGHRS, YFSETQ. Study outcomes and limitations: Ophthalmopathy was predicted by the model a median of about 6.7 months ahead of onset. Most clonotypes expanded in thyroid above 0.001 were likewise present in blood.

The TCR sequence derives from a young woman with Graves' hyperthyroidism. Material: peripheral blood or thyroid tissue (not recorded which). The rearrangement links TRBV5-1 to TRBJ2-7; 9 nucleotides align to TRBD2. CDR3 DNA: TGCGCCAGCAGCTCGGGACTAGCCCACGAGCAGTACTTC. This gives the protein CASSSGLAHEQYF. The full variable domain, completed using reference TRBV5-1 and TRBJ2-7, is KAGVTQTPRYLIKTRGQQVTLSCSPISGHRSVSWYQQTPGQGLQFLFEYFSETQRNKGNFPGRFSGRQFSNSRSEMNVSTLELGDSALYLCASSSGLAHEQYFGPGTRLTVT.